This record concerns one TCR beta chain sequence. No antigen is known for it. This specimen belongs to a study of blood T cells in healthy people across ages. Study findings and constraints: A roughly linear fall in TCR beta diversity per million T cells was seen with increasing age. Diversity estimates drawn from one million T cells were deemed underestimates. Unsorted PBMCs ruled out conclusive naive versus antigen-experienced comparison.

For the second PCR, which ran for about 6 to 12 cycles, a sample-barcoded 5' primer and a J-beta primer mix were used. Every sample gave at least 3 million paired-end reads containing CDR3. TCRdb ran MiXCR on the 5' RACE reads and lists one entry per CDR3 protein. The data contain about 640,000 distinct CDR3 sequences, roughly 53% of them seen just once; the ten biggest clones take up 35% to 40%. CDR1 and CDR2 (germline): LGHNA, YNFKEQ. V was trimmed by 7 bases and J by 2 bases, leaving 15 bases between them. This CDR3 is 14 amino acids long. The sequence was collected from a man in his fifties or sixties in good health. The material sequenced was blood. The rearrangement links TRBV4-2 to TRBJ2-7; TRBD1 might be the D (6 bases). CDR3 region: CASMLQGPPYEQYF. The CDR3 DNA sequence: TGTGCCAGCATGCTACAGGGACCTCCCTACGAGCAGTACTTC.